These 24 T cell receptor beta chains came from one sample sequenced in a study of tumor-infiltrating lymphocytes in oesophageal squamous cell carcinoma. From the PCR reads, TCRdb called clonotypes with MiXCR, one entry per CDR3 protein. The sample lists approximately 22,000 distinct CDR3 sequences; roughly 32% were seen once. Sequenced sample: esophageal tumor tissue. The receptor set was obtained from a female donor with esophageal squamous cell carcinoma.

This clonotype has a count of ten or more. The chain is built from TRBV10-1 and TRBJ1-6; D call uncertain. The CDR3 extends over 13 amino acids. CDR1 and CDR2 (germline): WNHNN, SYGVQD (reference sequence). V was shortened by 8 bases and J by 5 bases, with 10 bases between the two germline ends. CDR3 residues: CASREADNSPLHF. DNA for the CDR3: TGCGCCAGCCGGGAGGCAGATAATTCACCCCTCCACTTT.

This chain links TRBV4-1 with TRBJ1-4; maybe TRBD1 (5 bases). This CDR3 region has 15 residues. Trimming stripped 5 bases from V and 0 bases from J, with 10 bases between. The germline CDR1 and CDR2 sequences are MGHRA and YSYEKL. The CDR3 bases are TGCGCCAGCAGCGGCGGGACGGCAACTAATGAAAAACTGTTTTTT. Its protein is CASSGGTATNEKLFF.

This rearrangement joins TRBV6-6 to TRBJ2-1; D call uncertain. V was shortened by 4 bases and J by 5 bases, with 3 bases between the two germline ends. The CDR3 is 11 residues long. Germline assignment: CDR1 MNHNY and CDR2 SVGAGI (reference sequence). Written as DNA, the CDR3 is TGTGCCAGCAGTTTCGACAATGAGCAGTTCTTC. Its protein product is CASSFDNEQFF.

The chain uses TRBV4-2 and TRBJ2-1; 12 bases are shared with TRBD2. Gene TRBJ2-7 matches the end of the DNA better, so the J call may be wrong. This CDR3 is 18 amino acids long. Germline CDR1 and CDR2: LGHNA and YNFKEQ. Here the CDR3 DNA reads TGTGCCAGCAGCCAAGCGGCTAGCGGGAGGGCCGGAGCGATTGAGCAGTACTTC. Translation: CASSQAASGRAGAIEQYF.

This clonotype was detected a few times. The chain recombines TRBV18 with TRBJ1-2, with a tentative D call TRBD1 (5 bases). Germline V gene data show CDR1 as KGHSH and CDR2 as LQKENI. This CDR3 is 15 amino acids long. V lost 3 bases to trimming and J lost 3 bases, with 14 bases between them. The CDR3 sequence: CASSPVGRGDYGYTF. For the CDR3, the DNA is TGTGCCAGCTCACCGGTGGGAAGGGGCGACTATGGCTACACCTTC.

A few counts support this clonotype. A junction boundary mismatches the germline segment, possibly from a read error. Here the CDR3 reads CASSPGMGKVALHF. The CDR3 DNA reads TGTGCCAGCAGCCCGGGGATGGGAAAGGTGGCCCTCCACTTC. This chain uses TRBV6-1 with TRBJ2-5, with D possibly being TRBD2 (5 bases). The germline CDR1 and CDR2 sequences are MNHNS and SASEGT. CDR3 size: 14 residues.

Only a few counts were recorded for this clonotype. CDR3 sequence reads: CASSLTALGREGYEQFF. Here the CDR3 DNA reads TGTGCCAGCAGCTTAACCGCCCTAGGGCGGGAGGGGTATGAGCAGTTCTTC. This chain links TRBV7-3 with TRBJ2-7; TRBD2 agrees at 9 bases. TRBJ2-1 explains the end of the DNA better; the J call may be wrong. The CDR3 is 17 amino acids. Germline CDR1 reads SGHTA; CDR2 reads FQGTGA.

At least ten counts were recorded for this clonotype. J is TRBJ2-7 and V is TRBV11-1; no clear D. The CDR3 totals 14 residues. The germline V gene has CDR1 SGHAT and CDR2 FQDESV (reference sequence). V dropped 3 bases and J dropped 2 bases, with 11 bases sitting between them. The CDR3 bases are TGTGCCAGCAGCTTGATCAGGTCTGCCTACGAGCAGTACTTC. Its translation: CASSLIRSAYEQYF.

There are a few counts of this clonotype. The CDR3 protein is CASTRGRGRRTETQYF. The CDR3, as DNA: TGTGCCAGCACAAGAGGTCGGGGACGCAGAACAGAGACCCAGTACTTC. The chain has TRBV6-1 and TRBJ2-5; the D gene could be TRBD1 or TRBD2 (5 bases each). CDR3 length: 16 residues. Germline values: CDR1 MNHNS, CDR2 SASEGT. V shed 7 bases and J shed 4 bases, with 22 bases lying between them.

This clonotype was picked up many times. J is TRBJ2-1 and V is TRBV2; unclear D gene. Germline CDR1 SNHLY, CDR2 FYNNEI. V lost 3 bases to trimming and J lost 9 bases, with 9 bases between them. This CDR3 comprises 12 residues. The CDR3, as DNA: TGTGCCAGCAGTGATGAAGGGCGTGAGCAGTTCTTC. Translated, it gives CASSDEGREQFF.

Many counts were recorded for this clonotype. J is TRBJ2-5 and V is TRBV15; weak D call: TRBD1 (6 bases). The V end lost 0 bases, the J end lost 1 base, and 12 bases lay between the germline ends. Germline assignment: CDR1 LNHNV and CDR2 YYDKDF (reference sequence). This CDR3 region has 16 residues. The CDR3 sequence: CATSRDWDTVQETQYF. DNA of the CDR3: TGTGCCACCAGCAGAGATTGGGACACCGTCCAAGAGACCCAGTACTTC.

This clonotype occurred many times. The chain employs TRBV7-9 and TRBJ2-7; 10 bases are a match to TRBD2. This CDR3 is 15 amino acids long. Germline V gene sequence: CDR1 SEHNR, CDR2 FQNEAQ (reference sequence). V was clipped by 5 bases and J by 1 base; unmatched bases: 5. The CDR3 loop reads CASSPSGSRSYEQYF. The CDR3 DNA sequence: TGTGCCAGCAGCCCTAGCGGGAGTAGGTCCTACGAGCAGTACTTC.

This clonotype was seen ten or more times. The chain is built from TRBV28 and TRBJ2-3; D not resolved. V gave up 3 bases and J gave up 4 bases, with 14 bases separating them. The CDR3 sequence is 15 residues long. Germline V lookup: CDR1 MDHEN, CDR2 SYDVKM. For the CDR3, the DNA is TGTGCCAGCAGTTTTACGGGCCTCAACGCAGATACGCAGTATTTT. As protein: CASSFTGLNADTQYF.

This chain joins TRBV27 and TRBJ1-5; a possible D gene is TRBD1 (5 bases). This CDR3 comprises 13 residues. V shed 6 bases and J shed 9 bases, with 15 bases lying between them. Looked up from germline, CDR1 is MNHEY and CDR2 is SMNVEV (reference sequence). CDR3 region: CASSRDGVGPQHF. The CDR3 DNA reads TGTGCCAGCAGCCGGGACGGAGTTGGGCCCCAGCATTTT.

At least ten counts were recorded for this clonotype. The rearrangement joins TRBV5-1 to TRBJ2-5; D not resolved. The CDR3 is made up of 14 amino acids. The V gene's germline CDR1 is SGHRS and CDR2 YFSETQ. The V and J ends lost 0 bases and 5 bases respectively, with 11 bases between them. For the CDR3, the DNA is TGCGCCAGCAGCTTGGAAGGGAATGGGGAGACCCAGTACTTC. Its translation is CASSLEGNGETQYF.

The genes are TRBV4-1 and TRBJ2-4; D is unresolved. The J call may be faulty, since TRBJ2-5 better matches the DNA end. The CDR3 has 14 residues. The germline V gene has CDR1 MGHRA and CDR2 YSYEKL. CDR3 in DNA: TGCGCCAGCAGCCAAGTAGGGCCCCAAGAGACCCAGTACTTC. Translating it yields CASSQVGPQETQYF.

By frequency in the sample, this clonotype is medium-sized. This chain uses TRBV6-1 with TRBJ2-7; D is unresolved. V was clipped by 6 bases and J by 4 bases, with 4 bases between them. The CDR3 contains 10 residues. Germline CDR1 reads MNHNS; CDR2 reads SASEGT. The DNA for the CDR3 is TGTGCCAGCAGCCTTTACGAGCAGTACTTC. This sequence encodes CASSLYEQYF.

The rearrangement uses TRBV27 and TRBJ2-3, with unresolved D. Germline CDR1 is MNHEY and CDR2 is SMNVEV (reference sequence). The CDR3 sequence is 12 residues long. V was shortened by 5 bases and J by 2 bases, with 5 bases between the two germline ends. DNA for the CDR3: TGTGCCAGCAGTCCCAACACAGATACGCAGTATTTT. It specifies CASSPNTDTQYF.

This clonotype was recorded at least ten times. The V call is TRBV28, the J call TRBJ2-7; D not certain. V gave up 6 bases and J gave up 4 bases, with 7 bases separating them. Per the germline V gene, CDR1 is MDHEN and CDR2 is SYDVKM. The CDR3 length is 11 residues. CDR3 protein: CASRDTYEQYF. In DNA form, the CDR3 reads TGTGCCAGCAGGGATACGTACGAGCAGTACTTC. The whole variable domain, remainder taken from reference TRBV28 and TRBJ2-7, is DVKVTQSSRYLVKRTGEKVFLECVQDMDHENMFWYRQDPGLGLRLIYFSYDVKMKEKGDIPEGYSVSREKKERFSLILESASTNQTSMYLCASRDTYEQYFGPGTRLTVT.

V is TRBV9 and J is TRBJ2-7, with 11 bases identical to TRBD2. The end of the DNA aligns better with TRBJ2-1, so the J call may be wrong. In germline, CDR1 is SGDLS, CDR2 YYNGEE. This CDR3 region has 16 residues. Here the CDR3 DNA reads TGTGCCAGCAGCGGGCCGGGACTAGCGGAATCCAATGAGCAGTTCTTC. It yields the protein CASSGPGLAESNEQFF.

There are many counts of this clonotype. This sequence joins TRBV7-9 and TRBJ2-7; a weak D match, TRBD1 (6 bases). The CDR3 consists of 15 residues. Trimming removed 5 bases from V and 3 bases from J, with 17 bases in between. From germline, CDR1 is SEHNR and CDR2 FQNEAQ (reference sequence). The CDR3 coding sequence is TGTGCCAGCAGCGGCGAAGGGGGTAGTAACTACGAGCAGTACTTC. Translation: CASSGEGGSNYEQYF.

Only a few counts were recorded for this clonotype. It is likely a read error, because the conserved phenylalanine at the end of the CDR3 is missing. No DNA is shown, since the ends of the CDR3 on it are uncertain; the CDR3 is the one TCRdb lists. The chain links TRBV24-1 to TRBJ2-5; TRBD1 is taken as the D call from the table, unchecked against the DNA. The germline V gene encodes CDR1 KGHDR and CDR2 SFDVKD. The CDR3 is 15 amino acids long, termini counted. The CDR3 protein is CATSDRQTYGYTFGS.

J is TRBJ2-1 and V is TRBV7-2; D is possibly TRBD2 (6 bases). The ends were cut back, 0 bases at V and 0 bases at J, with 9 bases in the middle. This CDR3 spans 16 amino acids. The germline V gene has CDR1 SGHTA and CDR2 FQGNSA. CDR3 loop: CASSLAGGASYNEQFF. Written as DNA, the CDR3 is TGTGCCAGCAGCTTAGCTGGAGGGGCCTCCTACAATGAGCAGTTCTTC. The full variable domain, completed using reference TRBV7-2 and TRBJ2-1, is GAGVSQSPSNKVTEKGKDVELRCDPISGHTALYWYRQSLGQGLEFLIYFQGNSAPDKSGLPSDRFSAERTGGSVSTLTIQRTQQEDSAVYLCASSLAGGASYNEQFFGPGTRLTVL.

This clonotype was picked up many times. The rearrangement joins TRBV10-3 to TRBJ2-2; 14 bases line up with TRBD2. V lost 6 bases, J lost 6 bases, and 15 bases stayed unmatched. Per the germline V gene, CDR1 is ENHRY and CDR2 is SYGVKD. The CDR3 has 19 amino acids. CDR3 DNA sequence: TGTGCCATCAGGCCGGGACTAGCGGGAGATGGTCTCCGGGCCGGGGAGCTGTTTTTT. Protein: CAIRPGLAGDGLRAGELFF.